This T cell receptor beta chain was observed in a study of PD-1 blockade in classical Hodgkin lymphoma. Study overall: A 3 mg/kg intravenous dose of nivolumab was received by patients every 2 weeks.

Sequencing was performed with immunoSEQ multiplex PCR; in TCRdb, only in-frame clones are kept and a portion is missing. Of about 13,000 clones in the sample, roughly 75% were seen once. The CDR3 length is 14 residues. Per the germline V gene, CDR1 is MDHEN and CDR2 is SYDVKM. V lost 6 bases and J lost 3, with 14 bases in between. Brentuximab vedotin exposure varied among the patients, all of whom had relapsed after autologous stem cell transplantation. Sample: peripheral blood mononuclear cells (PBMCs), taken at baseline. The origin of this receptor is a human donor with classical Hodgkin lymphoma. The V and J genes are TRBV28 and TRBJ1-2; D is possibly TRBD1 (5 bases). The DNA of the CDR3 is TGTGCCAGCAGCCATGCCGGGACGGACTATGGCTACACCTTC. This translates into CASSHAGTDYGYTF.